The next 4 T cell receptor beta chains were all read from a single sample in a study of PD-L1 blockade in urothelial cancer. Time point here: pretreatment peripheral blood. Profiled with immunoSEQ multiplex PCR; TCRdb holds only in-frame clones, not every one. The sample includes 49,000 or so clones, about four fifths of them seen just once. Material: PBMCs, obtained around atezolizumab (anti-PD-L1) treatment. Every receptor here comes from a man aged 65 to 85 with urothelial cancer.

The chain carries TRBV11-2 and TRBJ2-3; possible D gene TRBD1, 5 bases. Trimming left V 3 bases short and J 0 bases short, with 7 bases between. This CDR3 has 14 residues. Germline-derived CDR1 and CDR2 are SGHAT and FQNNGV. The CDR3 DNA reads TGTGCCAGCAGCTTGGGGCCGAGCACAGATACGCAGTATTTT. This codes for CASSLGPSTDTQYF. Supplemented by reference TRBV11-2 and TRBJ2-3, the full variable domain reads EAGVAQSPRYKIIEKRQSVAFWCNPISGHATLYWYQQILGQGPKLLIQFQNNGVVDDSQLPKDRFSAERLKGVDSTLKIQPAKLEDSAVYLCASSLGPSTDTQYFGPGTRLTVL.

The chain recombines TRBV5-1 with TRBJ2-1, with 10 bases that match TRBD1. Germline assignment: CDR1 SGHRS and CDR2 YFSETQ. This CDR3 has 15 amino acids. V gave up 4 bases and J gave up 6 bases; unmatched junction bases: 7. In DNA form, the CDR3 reads TGCGCCAGCAGCACCGGGACAGGGGTAAGCAATGAGCAGTTCTTC. Its translation is CASSTGTGVSNEQFF.

This clone occurred a few times. The chain joins TRBV2 to TRBJ1-4, with 10 positions matching TRBD1. Germline V gives CDR1 SNHLY, CDR2 FYNNEI. This CDR3 is built from 14 residues. V dropped 5 bases and J dropped 8; count of bases not matched to a gene: 5. The CDR3 DNA reads as TGTGCCAGCAGTAGGGACAGGGGCCGGGAAAAACTGTTTTTT. The encoded protein is CASSRDRGREKLFF.

This clone was counted only a few times. This chain links TRBV30 with TRBJ1-2; D gene ambiguous. In germline, CDR1 is GTSNPN, CDR2 SVGIG (reference sequence). CDR3 length: 13 residues. V lost 2 bases and J 1 base, leaving 8 bases between the germline ends. The CDR3 sequence: CAWSLGINYGYTF. CDR3 coding DNA: TGTGCCTGGAGTCTCGGGATTAACTATGGCTACACCTTC.